A single sample is the source of the 30 T cell receptor beta chains below, sequenced in a study of CD8 T cells in acute hepatitis C reinfection. Data came from immunoSEQ multiplex PCR; TCRdb stores just in-frame clones and leaves some out. This sample yields about 38,000 clones, of which about 87% are seen a single time; 0.4% to 0.6% belongs to the top ten. Time point given: naive CD8 control sorted from an acute-time-point sample. The specimen sequenced was naive CD8+ T cells from PBMCs. The receptor source for this set is a man aged 25-45 years with chronic hepatitis C.

V and J are TRBV15 and TRBJ2-2; D is possibly TRBD2 (5 bases). The germline V gene has CDR1 LNHNV and CDR2 YYDKDF (reference sequence). Trimming took 0 bases from V and 6 from J, leaving 8 bases between them. There are 14 residues in the CDR3. CDR3 residues: CATSRDRGSGELFF. In DNA form, the CDR3 reads TGTGCCACCAGCAGAGATAGAGGGTCCGGGGAGCTGTTTTTT.

This chain links TRBV25-1 with TRBJ1-1; the D gene is possibly TRBD1 (6 bases). V lost 3 bases and J lost 6, with 17 bases in between. From germline, CDR1 is MGHDK and CDR2 SYGVNS. The CDR3 loop spans 15 amino acids. DNA of the CDR3: TGTGCCAGCAGTGACCCGGCCGGGGGGGCGGCTGAAGCTTTCTTT. It codes for CASSDPAGGAAEAFF.

This clone was detected only once. The gene calls are TRBV19 and TRBJ1-1; the D gene is possibly TRBD1 (5 bases). V lost 1 base, J lost 4 bases, and 7 bases lay in between. Germline V gene sequence: CDR1 LNHDA, CDR2 SQIVND (reference sequence). The CDR3 extends over 13 amino acids. The CDR3 DNA follows: TGTGCCAGTAGTATAGCACAGGCCACTGAAGCTTTCTTT. Translation: CASSIAQATEAFF. Full variable domain (remainder filled in from reference TRBV19 and TRBJ1-1): DGGITQSPKYLFRKEGQNVTLSCEQNLNHDAMYWYRQDPGQGLRLIYYSQIVNDFQKGDIAEGYSVSREKKESFPLTVTSAQKNPTAFYLCASSIAQATEAFFGQGTRLTVV.

The genes are TRBV11-2 and TRBJ1-1; D remains ambiguous. CDR1 SGHAT and CDR2 FQNNGV come from the germline V gene. CDR3 length: 13 residues. The V and J ends lost 4 bases and 8 bases respectively, with 14 bases between them. This CDR3 is CASSSGTEIEAFF. As DNA, the CDR3 is TGTGCCAGCAGCTCGGGCACGGAAATAGAAGCTTTCTTT.

The chain employs TRBV25-1 and TRBJ2-1, with D possibly TRBD2 on 6 matching bases. The CDR3 runs to 11 residues. The V and J ends lost 10 bases and 8 bases respectively, with 12 bases between them. CDR1 is MGHDK and CDR2 is SYGVNS in the germline V gene. The CDR3 region is CATSDGDEQFF. The CDR3 bases are TGTGCCACTAGCGACGGGGATGAGCAGTTCTTC.

This chain links TRBV29-1 with TRBJ2-2; the D is unclear. The V end was cut by 6 bases, the J end by 8 bases, with 10 bases between. This CDR3 is built from 11 residues. From germline, CDR1 is SQVTM and CDR2 ANQGSEA. Written as DNA, the CDR3 is TGCAGCGTACCAGGACCAGGGGAGCTGTTTTTT. Its protein is CSVPGPGELFF.

The chain has TRBV12-5 and TRBJ2-5, with 9 bases fitting TRBD1. The CDR3 consists of 18 residues. Looked up from germline, CDR1 is LGHNT and CDR2 is FRNRAP. Unmatched junction bases numbered 12, after V lost 0 bases and J lost 4 bases. The CDR3 sequence is CASGLVLGDREGSETQYF. In DNA form, the CDR3 reads TGTGCTAGTGGTTTGGTACTAGGGGACAGGGAAGGGTCAGAGACCCAGTACTTC. Drawing the rest from reference TRBV12-5 and TRBJ2-5, the complete variable domain is DARVTQTPRHKVTEMGQEVTMRCQPILGHNTVFWYRQTMMQGLELLAYFRNRAPLDDSGMPKDRFSAEMPDATLATLKIQPSEPRDSAVYFCASGLVLGDREGSETQYFGPGTRLLVL.

The rearrangement uses TRBV12-5 and TRBJ1-3; D uncertain. Germline CDR1 LGHNT, CDR2 FRNRAP. Trimming left V 6 bases short and J 2 bases short, with 8 bases between. This CDR3 comprises 13 residues. The CDR3 region has the DNA TGTGCTAGTGGGAGGTGGCCTGGAAACACCATATATTTT. Translated, it gives CASGRWPGNTIYF.

Only a few counts were recorded for this clone. The chain employs TRBV30 and TRBJ1-1; D unresolved. Germline CDR1 and CDR2: GTSNPN and SVGIG (reference sequence). V was shortened by 2 bases and J by 6 bases, with 7 bases between the two germline ends. The CDR3 is 11 residues long. The CDR3 DNA reads TGTGCCTGGAGTCCGACGGCTGAAGCTTTCTTT. It yields the protein CAWSPTAEAFF.

V gene TRBV2 combines with J gene TRBJ2-7; the D is unclear. This CDR3 region has 13 residues. CDR1 SNHLY and CDR2 FYNNEI come from the germline V gene. Trimming took off 2 bases at V and 5 bases at J, with 10 bases between the two ends. The CDR3 DNA sequence: TGTGCCAGCAGTGAATTTATGCCAAACGAGCAGTACTTC. It translates to CASSEFMPNEQYF.

V is TRBV15 and J is TRBJ2-4; D not certain. Germline V gives CDR1 LNHNV, CDR2 YYDKDF (reference sequence). The V gene lost 3 bases and the J gene lost 0 bases, with 9 bases spanning the gap. The CDR3 is 15 amino acids. CDR3 sequence reads: CATSSSSVAKNIQYF. The CDR3 DNA reads as TGTGCCACCAGCAGTAGCTCAGTAGCCAAAAACATTCAGTACTTC.

In its sample, this clone was seen once. The gene calls are TRBV5-4 and TRBJ1-1, with D uncertain. This CDR3 has 17 amino acids. Germline values: CDR1 SGHNT, CDR2 YYREEE (reference sequence). The V end was cut by 3 bases, the J end by 1 base, with 19 bases between. The CDR3 DNA is TGTGCCAGCAGCTCCGGACGAATTTCTGCAAAGAACACTGAAGCTTTCTTT. Amino acids: CASSSGRISAKNTEAFF.

The chain uses TRBV9 and TRBJ1-4; a weak D match, TRBD1 (5 bases). V dropped 7 bases and J dropped 1 base, with 14 bases sitting between them. The germline V gene has CDR1 SGDLS and CDR2 YYNGEE. This CDR3 is 15 amino acids long. Written as DNA, the CDR3 is TGTGCCAGCCGGCCGGGGGTGAGAACTAATGAAAAACTGTTTTTT. Protein: CASRPGVRTNEKLFF.

On this clone itself: Compared with germline, one end of the junction differs, possibly owing to a read error. The chain couples TRBV19 to TRBJ2-7; 8 bases match TRBD1. Germline-derived CDR1 and CDR2 are LNHDA and SQIVND (reference sequence). This CDR3 has 14 amino acids. CDR3 sequence: CASSAGQGAYEQCF. CDR3 DNA: TGTGCCAGTAGTGCTGGACAGGGAGCCTACGAGCAGTGCTTC.

V usage is TRBV5-1 and J usage is TRBJ2-7; TRBD2 aligns across 12 bases. V trimming: 7 bases; J trimming: 2 bases; junction bases outside the gene matches: 7. Germline CDR1 is SGHRS and CDR2 is YFSETQ. CDR3 length: 15 amino acids. CDR3 DNA: TGCGCCAGCCGTTTACTAGCGGGAGGTGCCTACGAGCAGTACTTC. Translated: CASRLLAGGAYEQYF.

This chain links TRBV6-5 with TRBJ1-2; 7 bases align to TRBD1. Germline assignment: CDR1 MNHEY and CDR2 SVGAGI. The trim removed 5 bases at V and 6 bases at J, leaving 9 bases unmatched. This CDR3 is built from 14 residues. The CDR3 spells CASSKQGGANGYTF. The CDR3 DNA sequence: TGTGCCAGCAGTAAACAAGGGGGCGCGAATGGCTACACCTTC.

V usage is TRBV7-6 and J usage is TRBJ1-1; perhaps TRBD1 as D (6 bases). This CDR3 has 14 residues. The V end lost 4 bases, the J end lost 4 bases, and 13 bases lay between the germline ends. Germline V CDR1 and CDR2: SGHVS, FNYEAQ. The CDR3 region has the DNA TGTGCCAGCAGCTCCATTTCAGGGGCCACTGAAGCTTTCTTT. It translates to CASSSISGATEAFF.

The chain couples TRBV7-9 to TRBJ1-1; 10 nucleotides line up with TRBD1. After removal of 3 bases from V and 4 bases from J, the junction contained 2 bases not matched to a gene. Germline lookup yields CDR1 SEHNR and CDR2 FQNEAQ (reference sequence). The CDR3 totals 14 residues. The CDR3 DNA is TGTGCCAGCAGCTTGACAGGGGGCCTCACTGAAGCTTTCTTT. Translating gives CASSLTGGLTEAFF.

CDR3 sequence: CAISLAGSSYEQYF. The CDR3 DNA reads TGTGCCATCAGCCTAGCGGGGAGCTCCTACGAGCAGTACTTC. The rearrangement links TRBV10-3 to TRBJ2-7, with TRBD2 identical over 9 bases. The CDR3 loop spans 14 amino acids. CDR1 ENHRY and CDR2 SYGVKD come from the germline V gene. V gave up 6 bases and J gave up 0 bases; unmatched junction bases: 3.

The chain joins TRBV5-5 to TRBJ2-7; 7 bases line up with TRBD1. The junction had 5 bases not matched to a gene; V was cut back by 2 bases and J by 3 bases. The germline gives CDR1 SGHKS, CDR2 YYEKEE (reference sequence). The CDR3 totals 14 residues. This CDR3 reads CASSFWTGGYEQYF. The DNA of the CDR3 is TGTGCCAGCAGCTTTTGGACAGGAGGCTACGAGCAGTACTTC. The full variable domain, with the rest looked up from reference TRBV5-5 and TRBJ2-7, is DAGVTQSPTHLIKTRGQQVTLRCSPISGHKSVSWYQQVLGQGPQFIFQYYEKEERGRGNFPDRFSARQFPNYSSELNVNALLLGDSALYLCASSFWTGGYEQYFGPGTRLTVT.

The chain couples TRBV20-1 to TRBJ1-1; D is uncertain. V lost 1 base and J lost 6, with 6 bases in between. Germline loops: CDR1 DFQATT, CDR2 SNEGSKA (reference sequence). This CDR3 is built from 11 residues. The CDR3 DNA reads as TGCAGTGCTAGAGTAAACGCTGAAGCTTTCTTT. It encodes CSARVNAEAFF.

V gene TRBV19 combines with J gene TRBJ1-2; D uncertain. This CDR3 is 9 amino acids long. V lost 9 bases and J 5 bases, leaving 4 bases between the germline ends. Germline loops: CDR1 LNHDA, CDR2 SQIVND (reference sequence). The CDR3 spells CASGYGYTF. DNA for the CDR3: TGTGCCAGCGGATATGGCTACACCTTC.

The chain employs TRBV28 and TRBJ2-1; D not resolved. V was pared by 5 bases and J by 0 bases, with 11 bases between. Germline V gives CDR1 MDHEN, CDR2 SYDVKM. This CDR3 is 15 amino acids long. CDR3 sequence (DNA): TGTGCCAGCAGTCTCCGAGAGATCTCCTACAATGAGCAGTTCTTC. Residues: CASSLREISYNEQFF. Full variable domain (missing parts from reference TRBV28 and TRBJ2-1): DVKVTQSSRYLVKRTGEKVFLECVQDMDHENMFWYRQDPGLGLRLIYFSYDVKMKEKGDIPEGYSVSREKKERFSLILESASTNQTSMYLCASSLREISYNEQFFGPGTRLTVL.

The chain is built from TRBV9 and TRBJ2-2, with D perhaps being TRBD1 or TRBD2 (6 bases each). The V gene lost 4 bases and the J gene lost 9 bases, with 10 bases spanning the gap. This CDR3 is 12 amino acids long. Germline CDR1 reads SGDLS; CDR2 reads YYNGEE. The CDR3 DNA sequence: TGTGCCAGCAGCCCCGGGGGCAGGGAGCTGTTTTTT. It translates to CASSPGGRELFF.

The genes are TRBV4-1 and TRBJ2-7; 7 positions match TRBD1. J lost 4 bases, V lost 1 base, and 7 bases had no gene match. This CDR3 region has 15 residues. Germline CDR1 reads MGHRA; CDR2 reads YSYEKL. The CDR3 region has the DNA TGCGCCAGCAGCCAAGGCTTGGCAGGGGGTTACGAGCAGTACTTC. It codes for CASSQGLAGGYEQYF.

The chain joins TRBV5-6 to TRBJ2-7; 8 bases match TRBD1. J was trimmed by 7 bases and V by 3 bases; bases with no gene match: 9. Germline CDR1 SGHDT, CDR2 YYEEEE. The CDR3 runs 14 residues. The CDR3 region is CASSSTDRVWEQYF. The CDR3 nucleotides are TGTGCCAGCAGCTCCACGGACAGGGTTTGGGAGCAGTACTTC.

The chain couples TRBV6-5 to TRBJ2-3; 7 bases are a match to TRBD2. The J segment lost 5 bases and the V segment lost 6 bases, leaving 11 bases of the junction unmatched. Germline V gives CDR1 MNHEY, CDR2 SVGAGI. This CDR3 has 15 amino acids. The DNA of the CDR3 is TGTGCCAGCAGCGACCTTCGGGGGGAAGAAGATACGCAGTATTTT. Its protein product is CASSDLRGEEDTQYF.

In this sample, this clone turned up a few times. The chain couples TRBV7-9 to TRBJ1-1; 7 nucleotides align to TRBD1. Per the germline V gene, CDR1 is SEHNR and CDR2 is FQNEAQ (reference sequence). V shed 4 bases and J 3 bases; nucleotides not matched to a gene: 2. This CDR3 contains 13 residues. In DNA, the CDR3 is TGTGCCAGCAGCTATACAGGGGACACTGAAGCTTTCTTT. The encoded protein is CASSYTGDTEAFF.

The chain links TRBV19 to TRBJ1-5, with 10 bases matching TRBD1. This CDR3 has 18 amino acids. Germline-derived CDR1 and CDR2 are LNHDA and SQIVND (reference sequence). V shed 3 bases, J shed 6 bases, and the junction held 14 bases outside the gene matches. Here the CDR3 reads CASSIGSGTGAASQPQHF. CDR3 coding DNA: TGTGCCAGTAGTATCGGTTCAGGGACAGGGGCGGCAAGTCAGCCCCAGCATTTT.

V is TRBV7-9 and J is TRBJ2-4; 7 bases fit TRBD2. The length of the CDR3 is 12 residues. The V segment lost 5 bases and the J segment 9 bases; nucleotides outside the gene matches: 4. CDR1 is SEHNR, CDR2 FQNEAQ, per germline (reference sequence). CDR3 DNA sequence: TGTGCCAGCAGCCCCGGGAGGAGCATTCAGTACTTC. Encoded protein: CASSPGRSIQYF.